Below are 28 T cell receptor beta chains sequenced from a single sample in a study of shared clonotypes between healthy human individuals. TCRdb's copy holds only in-frame clones and misses some; the assay was immunoSEQ multiplex PCR. The table records about 2.3 million clones, 85% to 95% of them present only once. Material: naive CD4+ T cells from PBMCs. Subset denoted: CD45RA+ positively selected. These receptors originate from a young man in good health. Some clones in this sample may be carry-over from other donors' samples.

The chain uses TRBV7-3 and TRBJ2-3; D remains ambiguous. Germline CDR1 SGHTA, CDR2 FQGTGA. V lost 4 bases and J 0 bases, leaving 8 bases between the germline ends. This CDR3 has 14 amino acids. CDR3 bases: TGTGCCAGCAGCTCCGCTAGGAGCACAGATACGCAGTATTTT. Amino acid sequence: CASSSARSTDTQYF.

The chain links TRBV5-1 to TRBJ2-1, with 9 bases aligning to TRBD1. The V and J ends lost 0 bases and 2 bases, in that order; junction bases with no gene match: 15. Germline assignment: CDR1 SGHRS and CDR2 YFSETQ. The CDR3 contains 20 residues. The DNA for the CDR3 is TGCGCCAGCAGCTTGGATCGCTTCAGGCTCCGGGACAGGGCCTACAATGAGCAGTTCTTC. Amino acid sequence: CASSLDRFRLRDRAYNEQFF.

The chain couples TRBV7-9 to TRBJ1-1, with 12 positions matching TRBD1. The CDR3 is 17 amino acids. Trimming took 5 bases from V and 1 from J; bases not matched to a gene: 8. CDR1 and CDR2 from the germline V gene are SEHNR and FQNEAQ (reference sequence). This chain's CDR3 is CASSQPGQGARNTEAFF. The CDR3 bases are TGTGCCAGCAGCCAACCGGGACAGGGGGCACGGAACACTGAAGCTTTCTTT.

The V call is TRBV5-4, the J call TRBJ2-4; 12 bases line up with TRBD1. The CDR3 runs to 18 residues. CDR1 is SGHNT and CDR2 is YYREEE in the germline V gene (reference sequence). Unmatched junction bases numbered 13, after V lost 4 bases and J lost 5 bases. The CDR3 DNA follows: TGTGCCAGCAGCCAAGGCGGGACAGGGGGCGAGTTGCAAAACATTCAGTACTTC. Translating gives CASSQGGTGGELQNIQYF.

V usage is TRBV19 and J usage is TRBJ2-2; tentatively, D is TRBD1 (6 bases). V lost 5 bases, J lost 1 base, and 17 bases lay in between. CDR3 size: 17 residues. Germline V gene sequence: CDR1 LNHDA, CDR2 SQIVND (reference sequence). As DNA, the CDR3 is TGTGCCAGTAGTGGTCGACTCGGGACACTGAACACCGGGGAGCTGTTTTTT. Translating gives CASSGRLGTLNTGELFF.

This chain links TRBV11-1 with TRBJ2-7; TRBD1 matches at 8 bases. Trimming took 5 bases from V and 2 from J; bases not matched to a gene: 11. Germline lookup yields CDR1 SGHAT and CDR2 FQDESV (reference sequence). The CDR3 is made up of 16 amino acids. CDR3 region: CASSALWDRKAYEQYF. As DNA, the CDR3 is TGTGCCAGCAGCGCATTATGGGACAGGAAGGCCTACGAGCAGTACTTC.

The chain's CDR3 is CASRSSLGTEAFF. The CDR3 coding sequence is TGTGCCAGCAGAAGTTCCCTAGGTACTGAAGCTTTCTTT. The rearrangement joins TRBV14 to TRBJ1-1, with no clear D. The CDR3 is 13 residues long. Trimming shortened V by 6 bases and J by 5 bases, and 13 bases separated the two germline ends. Germline loops: CDR1 SGHDN, CDR2 FVKESK.

Comment on this clone: Other DNA sequences in this sample translate to the same CDR3. V and J are TRBV19 and TRBJ2-5; TRBD2 agrees at 7 bases. CDR1 LNHDA and CDR2 SQIVND come from the germline V gene (reference sequence). This CDR3 has 14 amino acids. V dropped 3 bases and J dropped 5; count of bases not matched to a gene: 6. The DNA for the CDR3 is TGTGCCAGTAGTATCGGCGGGGGAGGGGAGACCCAGTACTTC. It translates to CASSIGGGGETQYF. The entire variable domain, with the rest obtained from reference TRBV19 and TRBJ2-5, is as follows: DGGITQSPKYLFRKEGQNVTLSCEQNLNHDAMYWYRQDPGQGLRLIYYSQIVNDFQKGDIAEGYSVSREKKESFPLTVTSAQKNPTAFYLCASSIGGGGETQYFGPGTRLLVL.

This clone was seen only a few times. V is TRBV29-1 and J is TRBJ1-1, with TRBD1 matching 7 bases. The germline CDR1 and CDR2 sequences are SQVTM and ANQGSEA. The CDR3 runs to 13 residues. Germline trimming cut 8 bases from V and 0 bases from J; bases unmatched to any gene: 6. CDR3 nucleotides: TGCAGCCAGGGGGTTGGAATGAACACTGAAGCTTTCTTT. The encoded protein is CSQGVGMNTEAFF.

The count of this clone is one. V and J are TRBV5-1 and TRBJ2-1; the D is unclear. Trimming shortened V by 1 base and J by 1 base, and 15 bases separated the two germline ends. Germline CDR1 SGHRS, CDR2 YFSETQ. The CDR3 extends over 17 amino acids. For the CDR3, the DNA is TGCGCCAGCAGCTTGTTGCCCCCCGAGGCGTCCTACAATGAGCAGTTCTTC. Amino acid sequence: CASSLLPPEASYNEQFF.

This clone was detected once. V gene TRBV5-1 combines with J gene TRBJ2-7; possible D gene TRBD1, 6 bases. The CDR3 contains 12 residues. Trimming removed 4 bases at V and 6 bases at J, with 11 bases between. Germline V gene sequence: CDR1 SGHRS, CDR2 YFSETQ. The CDR3 here is CASSPTGPEQYF. CDR3 coding DNA: TGCGCCAGCAGCCCGACAGGTCCCGAGCAGTACTTC.

This sequence joins TRBV13 and TRBJ2-7; 9 positions match TRBD2. The length of the CDR3 is 16 residues. Per the germline V gene, CDR1 is PRHDT and CDR2 is FYEKMQ (reference sequence). V dropped 4 bases and J dropped 7; count of bases not matched to a gene: 14. This chain's CDR3 is CASSSQGTSLAREQYF. The CDR3 DNA reads TGTGCCAGCAGCTCCCAGGGGACTAGCCTCGCACGGGAGCAGTACTTC. Based on the CDR3 plus reference TRBV13 and TRBJ2-7, the full variable domain is AAGVIQSPRHLIKEKRETATLKCYPIPRHDTVYWYQQGPGQDPQFLISFYEKMQSDKGSIPDRFSAQQFSDYHSELNMSSLELGDSALYFCASSSQGTSLAREQYFGPGTRLTVT.

The gene calls are TRBV7-2 and TRBJ2-1; the match to TRBD2 covers 8 bases. Germline values: CDR1 SGHTA, CDR2 FQGNSA. V was clipped by 3 bases and J by 5 bases; unmatched bases: 6. This CDR3 region has 15 residues. The CDR3 loop reads CASSLRVAGHNEQFF. The CDR3 region has the DNA TGTGCCAGCAGCTTGCGAGTAGCGGGACACAATGAGCAGTTCTTC.

This chain connects TRBV19 to TRBJ2-1; 8 bases fit TRBD2. CDR1 LNHDA and CDR2 SQIVND come from the germline V gene (reference sequence). With 1 base clipped from V and 1 base from J, the junction kept 12 bases outside the gene matches. The CDR3 length is 19 residues. CDR3 in amino acids: CASSIVPGRAGVSYNEQFF. The CDR3, as DNA: TGTGCCAGTAGTATAGTCCCCGGTAGAGCGGGAGTTTCCTACAATGAGCAGTTCTTC. Based on the CDR3 plus reference TRBV19 and TRBJ2-1, the full variable domain is DGGITQSPKYLFRKEGQNVTLSCEQNLNHDAMYWYRQDPGQGLRLIYYSQIVNDFQKGDIAEGYSVSREKKESFPLTVTSAQKNPTAFYLCASSIVPGRAGVSYNEQFFGPGTRLTVL.

The genes are TRBV4-1 and TRBJ2-1; unclear D gene. V lost 1 base and J 3 bases, leaving 16 bases between the germline ends. The germline V gene encodes CDR1 MGHRA and CDR2 YSYEKL. The CDR3 consists of 17 residues. CDR3 sequence: CASSQAPRVVGYNEQFF. The CDR3 DNA follows: TGCGCCAGCAGCCAAGCCCCCCGAGTGGTTGGCTACAATGAGCAGTTCTTC.

The chain couples TRBV5-4 to TRBJ2-1, with 14 bases lining up with TRBD2. The J segment lost 9 bases and the V segment lost 4 bases, leaving 6 bases of the junction unmatched. The CDR3 contains 15 residues. Germline V gene data show CDR1 as SGHNT and CDR2 as YYREEE (reference sequence). The CDR3 coding sequence is TGTGCCAGCAGCGGGACTAGCGGGAGATTCGGTGAGCAGTTCTTC. Protein sequence: CASSGTSGRFGEQFF.

Concerning this clone: Different DNA sequences within this sample yield the same CDR3. V is TRBV5-1 and J is TRBJ1-1, with 10 bases aligning to TRBD1. V trimming: 4 bases; J trimming: 5 bases; junction bases outside the gene matches: 5. This CDR3 is 14 amino acids long. Per the germline V gene, CDR1 is SGHRS and CDR2 is YFSETQ. The DNA of the CDR3 is TGCGCCAGCAGCGTAGGACAGGGGGGAACTGAAGCTTTCTTT. Protein: CASSVGQGGTEAFF.

The V call is TRBV6-1, the J call TRBJ1-1; D is unresolved. The germline gives CDR1 MNHNS, CDR2 SASEGT. Between the trimmed V and J ends, which lost 3 bases and 7 bases, there was a span of 6 bases. The CDR3 spans 11 residues. The CDR3 loop is CASSEILEAFF. The CDR3 DNA sequence: TGTGCCAGCAGTGAGATCCTTGAAGCTTTCTTT.

This chain's CDR3 is CASSLGGQRSSYEQYF. DNA for the CDR3: TGTGCCAGCAGCTTGGGGGGACAGAGAAGCTCCTACGAGCAGTACTTC. V is TRBV7-9 and J is TRBJ2-7, with D possibly being TRBD1 (7 bases). Trimming removed 3 bases from V and 0 bases from J, with 15 bases in between. CDR1 SEHNR and CDR2 FQNEAQ come from the germline V gene (reference sequence). The CDR3 is 16 residues long. The entire variable domain, with the rest obtained from reference TRBV7-9 and TRBJ2-7, is as follows: DTGVSQNPRHKITKRGQNVTFRCDPISEHNRLYWYRQTLGQGPEFLTYFQNEAQLEKSRLLSDRFSAERPKGSFSTLEIQRTEQGDSAMYLCASSLGGQRSSYEQYFGPGTRLTVT.

The chain uses TRBV5-1 and TRBJ2-1; either TRBD1 or TRBD2 may fit D (6 bases each). Germline V CDR1 and CDR2: SGHRS, YFSETQ. This CDR3 is built from 15 residues. V shed 4 bases and J shed 9 bases, with 20 bases lying between them. The CDR3 loop reads CASSAAGGAGREQFF. In DNA form, the CDR3 reads TGCGCCAGCAGCGCGGCCGGGGGCGCGGGCCGTGAGCAGTTCTTC.

This sequence joins TRBV18 and TRBJ2-5, with 7 bases lining up with TRBD1. Per germline, CDR1 KGHSH and CDR2 LQKENI. V was pared by 3 bases and J by 5 bases, with 12 bases of the junction left unmatched. This CDR3 region has 16 residues. CDR3 bases: TGTGCCAGCTCACCGAAGCAGGGGGATGTTGGGGAGACCCAGTACTTC. Translating gives CASSPKQGDVGETQYF. Filled out from reference TRBV18 and TRBJ2-5, the complete variable domain reads NAGVMQNPRHLVRRRGQEARLRCSPMKGHSHVYWYRQLPEEGLKFMVYLQKENIIDESGMPKERFSAEFPKEGPSILRIQQVVRGDSAAYFCASSPKQGDVGETQYFGPGTRLLVL.

The V gene is TRBV30, the J gene TRBJ1-2; D remains unclear. CDR1 and CDR2 from the germline V gene are GTSNPN and SVGIG (reference sequence). This CDR3 comprises 11 residues. Trimming shortened V by 1 base and J by 2 bases, and 2 bases separated the two germline ends. The CDR3 is CAWSANYGYTF. The CDR3 coding sequence is TGTGCCTGGAGTGCGAACTATGGCTACACCTTC.

V is TRBV4-1 and J is TRBJ2-5; a possible D gene is TRBD2 (5 bases). V lost 0 bases, J lost 5 bases, and 16 bases lay in between. The V gene's germline CDR1 is MGHRA and CDR2 YSYEKL. This CDR3 has 16 residues. CDR3 nucleotides: TGCGCCAGCAGCCAAGATCGAGGACCTATAGCGGAGACCCAGTACTTC. The encoded protein is CASSQDRGPIAETQYF.

This clone was seen a single time. The chain combines TRBV29-1 with TRBJ1-1, with TRBD1 matching over 8 bases. This CDR3 region has 14 residues. After removal of 8 bases from V and 6 bases from J, the junction contained 14 bases not matched to a gene. Germline V gene lookup returns CDR1 SQVTM and CDR2 ANQGSEA. CDR3 bases: TGCAGCTCCCATTCAGGGGGCGGGAGCGCTGAAGCTTTCTTT. It is translated as CSSHSGGGSAEAFF. Full variable domain (rest looked up from reference TRBV29-1 and TRBJ1-1): SAVISQKPSRDICQRGTSLTIQCQVDSQVTMMFWYRQQPGQSLTLIATANQGSEATYESGFVIDKFPISRPNLTFSTLTVSNMSPEDSSIYLCSSHSGGGSAEAFFGQGTRLTVV.

This chain links TRBV9 with TRBJ2-1; 10 bases map to TRBD2. After removal of 3 bases from V and 4 bases from J, the junction contained 4 bases not matched to a gene. Germline CDR1 is SGDLS and CDR2 is YYNGEE. The CDR3 length is 15 residues. CDR3 residues: CASSGRTSGYNEQFF. In nucleotides, the CDR3 is TGTGCCAGCAGCGGCAGGACTAGCGGATACAATGAGCAGTTCTTC.

The CDR3 protein is CASSLGTGSEQYF. CDR3 nucleotides: TGTGCCAGCAGCCTAGGGACGGGGTCCGAGCAGTACTTC. The chain couples TRBV11-2 to TRBJ2-7; either TRBD1 or TRBD2 may supply D (5 bases each). This CDR3 region has 13 residues. CDR1 SGHAT and CDR2 FQNNGV come from the germline V gene. Trimming cost V 5 bases and J 6 bases, with 14 bases left between them.

This clone turned up a few times. Other DNA sequences within the sample encode an identical CDR3. This sequence joins TRBV29-1 and TRBJ2-7; a possible D gene is TRBD1 (6 bases). The germline V gene encodes CDR1 SQVTM and CDR2 ANQGSEA. The V gene lost 6 bases and the J gene lost 1 base, with 7 bases spanning the gap. The CDR3 length is 11 residues. CDR3 sequence reads: CSVGQSYEQYF. The CDR3 nucleotides are TGCAGCGTAGGACAGTCCTACGAGCAGTACTTC.

The chain combines TRBV11-1 with TRBJ2-3, with D possibly matching TRBD1 (6 bases). The CDR3 is 15 residues long. The germline V gene has CDR1 SGHAT and CDR2 FQDESV (reference sequence). V lost 5 bases to trimming and J lost 0 bases, with 12 bases between them. The CDR3 region is CASSMTGASTDTQYF. In nucleotides, the CDR3 is TGTGCCAGCAGCATGACAGGCGCAAGCACAGATACGCAGTATTTT.